The present T cell receptor beta chain was sequenced within a study of T cells expressing NK-cell markers (dated by TCRdb to about 2020). General notes on the study: About eight donors provided sorted CD3+CD56+NKG2C+, CD3+CD56+NKG2C- and CD3+CD56-NKG2C+ T-cell subsets, whose TCR beta-chain repertoires were profiled. All eight donors whose samples were sequenced were randomly selected healthy volunteers, three of them men and five women. Illumina HiSeq 2000/2500, MiSeq or NextSeq was used to sequence libraries as 2 x 150 bp reads. Among the eight sequenced donors, seven were HCMV-seropositive and one was HCMV-seronegative.

To determine HCMV serostatus, a commercial ELISA kit was used to detect HCMV-specific IgG in serum. Peripheral blood mononuclear cells were isolated from blood by Ficoll density gradient centrifugation. From the germline V gene (reference sequence), CDR1 is DFQATT and CDR2 is SNEGSKA. The CDR3 numbers 14 residues from cysteine through phenylalanine. The DNA is unrecorded. The sequencing machine was an Illumina HiSeq 2000. TCR beta cDNA libraries were made by 5'RACE template switching that added a universal primer site and unique molecular identifiers. Synthesis of cDNA was primed from the TCR beta constant segment and was followed by two consecutive PCR amplification steps. The published analysis was carried out like this. MIGEC was used to demultiplex reads and group the reads by UMI, and MiTCR was used to assemble and quantify clonotypes. To remove erroneous sequences, TCR cDNA sequences were retained only when supported by two or more reads. The tcR package was used for downstream repertoire analysis, and clonotypes were matched between fractions using CDR3 nucleotide sequence together with V segment. VDJmatch was used to annotate antigen specificity against VDJdb, with one amino acid substitution in CDR3 allowed. One entry per CDR3 protein sequence results from the TCRdb reprocessing of the reads, with DNA left out. These V and J calls derive from TCRdb rather than the authors' analysis. The table of this sample itemizes under 500,000 distinct CDR3 sequences. The ten top clones hold about 7.1% of the sample.

Paper-wide results and their limitations: In over 5 donors, the dominant CD3+CD56+NKG2C+ clonotypes were among the top 10 CD8+ clonotypes and accounted for roughly 1.0-7.5% of CD8+ T cells. Those dominant clonotypes were again the most abundant among CD3+CD56-NKG2C+ cells in four donors, at about 28.3-65%. Whether the expanded NKG2C-expressing T cell clones were specific for HCMV antigens was left unclear.

Worth noting for this clonotype: Its antigen is still unknown.

This receptor was obtained from a woman between 18 and 69 years old in good health. Sequencing used blood T cells: a sorted CD56 or NKG2C T cell subset, CD4+ or CD8+ T cells, or bulk PBMC T cells (not recorded which). The rearranged segments are TRBV20-1 and TRBJ2-2; TCRdb indicates TRBD2, and absent DNA this call remains unverified. This receptor carries the CDR3 CSANGGRGVEELFF.